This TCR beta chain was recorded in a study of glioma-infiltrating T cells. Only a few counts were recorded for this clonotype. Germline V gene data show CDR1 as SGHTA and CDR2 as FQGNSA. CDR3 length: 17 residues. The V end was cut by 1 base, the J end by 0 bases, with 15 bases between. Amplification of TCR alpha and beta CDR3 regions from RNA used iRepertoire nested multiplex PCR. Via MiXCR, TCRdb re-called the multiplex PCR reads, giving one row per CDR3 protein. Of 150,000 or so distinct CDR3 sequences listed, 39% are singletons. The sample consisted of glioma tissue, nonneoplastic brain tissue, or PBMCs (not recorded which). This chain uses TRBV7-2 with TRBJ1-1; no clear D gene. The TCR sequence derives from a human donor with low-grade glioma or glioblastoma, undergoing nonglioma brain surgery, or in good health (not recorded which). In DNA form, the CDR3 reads TGTGCCAGCAGCTTAGGAGGCGAGCGGGTCCTGAACACTGAAGCTTTCTTT. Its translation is CASSLGGERVLNTEAFF.